This TCR beta chain appears in the sequencing data of a study of radiation and T cells in renal cell carcinoma (dated by TCRdb to the early 2020s). In terms of the full investigation: The samples were obtained from a clinical trial, where primary renal cell carcinomas were treated with 15 Gy stereotactic body radiation therapy and then removed by nephrectomy 4 weeks afterward. Across all 50 or so samples, several million unique CDR3 nucleotide sequences encoding 2,658,974 unique CDR3 amino acid sequences were identified. A total of 53 samples underwent TCR beta sequencing, made up of around 26 tumors and approximately 27 peripheral blood samples. Broad study findings and their caveats: Top tumor clonotypes rose in blood from baseline to 2 weeks post-radiation, then contracted by 4 weeks, suggesting transient expansion of tumor-resident clones. Changes in the blood repertoire were not tracked past 4 weeks after treatment. No pretreatment tumor biopsies were available, so the baseline intratumoral presence of clonotypes could not be determined. The single-armed trial design could not address effects of radiation dose or scheduling on the TCR repertoire.

The CDR3 covers 17 residues, taking in both the cysteine and the phenylalanine. CDR3 DNA is the only sequence kept; it has 51 bases, read in frame from the first base. From the germline V gene (reference sequence), CDR1 is SGHNT and CDR2 is YYREEE. In regard to this clone: What antigen it recognizes has not been identified. A junction end diverges from the germline sequence, so it may reflect a read error.

The immunoSEQ kit was used, according to the manufacturer's recommendations, to generate TCR beta libraries from genomic DNA. For library preparation, a first multiplex PCR was performed with proprietary primers, followed by a second PCR in which unique barcodes were added, and bead cleanups were performed after each round. A kit-provided positive control reaction and a negative control reaction were included in every sample batch. The final libraries were assessed on an Agilent 4200 TapeStation D1000 ScreenTape, pooled by volume, and quantified by qPCR. Sequencing ran on an Illumina NextSeq500 with a MidOutput 150-cycle cartridge, using 156 Read1 and 15 Index1 cycles with kit custom primers. The pooled library was loaded at around 1 pM with a 20% PhiX control spike-in. The original pipeline was this. Vendor-processed data were analyzed in R, with a clonotype defined as all T cells sharing the same CDR3 nucleotide sequence. In the clone abundance analyses, frequencies in each sample were normalized to that sample's 10,000 most abundant clones. Public T cell clones, which averaged fewer than five per sample, were removed prior to analysis. Tumor-enriched clonotypes and baseline blood-enriched clonotypes were defined as those with an abundance difference of at least 32-fold between compartments. A beta-binomial differential abundance model was used to identify clonotypes that were expanded or contracted between blood time points. Tumor-blood repertoire similarity was measured with the Baroni-Urbani and Buser coefficient, and groups were compared using two-tailed Wilcoxon tests in R. Sourced from immuneACCESS, this table was stored by TCRdb with only in-frame sequences that have V and J called. A share of the clones is absent; for the studies checked, an unresolved V gene accounts for under half, and the remainder has no known explanation. D and trimming come from the DNA, and the V and J calls and clone size come from that table. This sample is represented by approximately 150,000 clones; roughly 83% of them were singletons. The ten most abundant clones make up roughly a quarter of the sample.

This specimen's time point label, per the study, means: baseline pretreatment blood. In light of the paper, this sample's treatment or condition label describes: 15 Gy SBRT to primary tumor, nephrectomy 4 weeks later. To track tumor-enriched clonotypes, serial peripheral blood was sampled from radiation-treated patients at baseline and at 2 weeks and 4 weeks after SBRT. Every patient had renal cell carcinoma of clear cell pathology. The QIAamp DNA Blood Mini Kit (Qiagen) was used to prepare genomic DNA for TCR sequencing. The analyses included only samples that passed all quality control checks. The TCR was taken from a woman aged 45-60 years with renal cell carcinoma. The sequences come from blood, collected from a patient whose treatment included radiotherapy and nephrectomy. The chain is assembled from TRBV5-4 and TRBJ1-3; the D gene is unclear. The nucleotides are TGCGCCAGCAGCCAAGAGGGTCGAGGAGGGTCTGGAAACACCATATATTTT. The encoded protein is CASSQEGRGGSGNTIYF.